These 23 T cell receptor beta chains came from one sample sequenced in a study of chemoradiotherapy in HPV16-positive cancers. TCRdb keeps only in-frame clones here, not all; method: immunoSEQ multiplex PCR. The sample has around 20,000 clones; approximately 90% are singletons. The material was blood, obtained from a patient who underwent chemoradiotherapy. These receptor sequences come from a human donor with HPV-associated anogenital cancer.

The rearrangement links TRBV21-1 to TRBJ1-1. TRBV21-1 is an annotated pseudogene. This CDR3 comprises 12 residues. The CDR3 nucleotides are TGTGCCAGCAAGTACGGGAACACTGAAGCTTTCTTT. It is translated as CASKYGNTEAFF.

The chain uses TRBV19 and TRBJ1-1; TRBD1 matches 7 bases. CDR1 is LNHDA and CDR2 is SQIVND in the germline V gene (reference sequence). Germline trimming cut 5 bases from V and 3 bases from J; bases unmatched to any gene: 3. This CDR3 contains 13 residues. The CDR3 sequence is CASSVDRDTEAFF. CDR3 sequence (DNA): TGTGCCAGTAGTGTCGACAGGGACACTGAAGCTTTCTTT.

The chain links TRBV6-1 to TRBJ1-1, with D possibly matching TRBD1 (5 bases). V was clipped by 5 bases and J by 8 bases, with 12 bases between them. The germline V gene encodes CDR1 MNHNS and CDR2 SASEGT. CDR3 length: 12 residues. CDR3 bases: TGTGCCAGCAGTTCGAAGACAGTCGAAGCTTTCTTT. Translation gives CASSSKTVEAFF.

This rearrangement joins TRBV19 to TRBJ1-2, with a weak D call TRBD1 (5 bases). The CDR3 loop spans 12 amino acids. The germline CDR1 and CDR2 sequences are LNHDA and SQIVND (reference sequence). V lost 7 bases, J lost 7 bases, and 13 bases lay in between. The CDR3 loop is CASTPPRGGYTF. The CDR3 DNA reads as TGTGCCAGTACCCCTCCAAGGGGTGGCTACACCTTC.

This chain links TRBV30 with TRBJ1-4; tentative D call: TRBD1 (6 bases). CDR3 length: 15 residues. Germline CDR1 GTSNPN, CDR2 SVGIG (reference sequence). Trimming removed 5 bases at V and 5 bases at J, with 18 bases between. Here the CDR3 DNA reads TGTGCCTGGGTTAACAGGGCCCGCACGAATGAAAAACTGTTTTTT. This codes for CAWVNRARTNEKLFF.

A single count supports this clone. This chain connects TRBV5-1 to TRBJ1-1; D gene uncertain. Per the germline V gene, CDR1 is SGHRS and CDR2 is YFSETQ. V was pared by 3 bases and J by 7 bases, with 10 bases between. This CDR3 comprises 12 residues. DNA for the CDR3: TGCGCCAGCAGCTGGGGAGGGTATGAAGCTTTCTTT. Protein product: CASSWGGYEAFF. Based on the CDR3 plus reference TRBV5-1 and TRBJ1-1, the full variable domain is KAGVTQTPRYLIKTRGQQVTLSCSPISGHRSVSWYQQTPGQGLQFLFEYFSETQRNKGNFPGRFSGRQFSNSRSEMNVSTLELGDSALYLCASSWGGYEAFFGQGTRLTVV.

This clone was seen just once. The chain recombines TRBV5-6 with TRBJ2-2; D is undetermined. The V gene lost 6 bases and the J gene lost 6 bases, with 9 bases spanning the gap. Per the germline V gene, CDR1 is SGHDT and CDR2 is YYEEEE. This CDR3 is built from 12 residues. The CDR3 DNA reads TGTGCCAGCACCACATTCCCCGGGGAGCTGTTTTTT. The encoded protein is CASTTFPGELFF.

This clone appeared a single time. The chain links TRBV9 to TRBJ2-3; maybe TRBD2 (6 bases). This CDR3 is built from 15 residues. In germline, CDR1 is SGDLS, CDR2 YYNGEE. Deletions cut 0 bases from V and 2 bases from J, with 10 bases between. CDR3 coding DNA: TGTGCCAGCAGCGTAGAGGCTAGCGTCACAGATACGCAGTATTTT. Its translation is CASSVEASVTDTQYF.

V is TRBV7-2 and J is TRBJ2-3; D call uncertain. Trimming pared 6 bases from V and 1 base from J, leaving 8 bases between. Germline CDR1 reads SGHTA; CDR2 reads FQGNSA. CDR3 size: 13 residues. The CDR3 DNA reads as TGTGCCAGCAGGCTGACGGGCACAGATACGCAGTATTTT. This encodes CASRLTGTDTQYF.

The chain has TRBV7-9 and TRBJ2-5, with D possibly matching TRBD2 (5 bases). Germline V lookup: CDR1 SEHNR, CDR2 FQNEAQ (reference sequence). V shed 5 bases and J shed 5 bases, with 21 bases lying between them. The CDR3 is 16 amino acids. The CDR3 DNA reads as TGTGCCAGCAGCACGTGGACCGCCGCCGGGGTCGAGACCCAGTACTTC. Residues: CASSTWTAAGVETQYF. The entire variable domain, with the rest obtained from reference TRBV7-9 and TRBJ2-5, is as follows: DTGVSQNPRHKITKRGQNVTFRCDPISEHNRLYWYRQTLGQGPEFLTYFQNEAQLEKSRLLSDRFSAERPKGSFSTLEIQRTEQGDSAMYLCASSTWTAAGVETQYFGPGTRLLVL.

The genes are TRBV30 and TRBJ2-7; maybe TRBD1 (6 bases). Germline V gene lookup returns CDR1 GTSNPN and CDR2 SVGIG (reference sequence). With 1 base removed from V and 5 bases from J, the gap between germline ends came to 9 bases. The length of the CDR3 is 12 residues. CDR3 bases: TGTGCCTGGAGTGACAGGGTGGACGAGCAGTACTTC. Translating gives CAWSDRVDEQYF.

The V call is TRBV19, the J call TRBJ1-2; D may be TRBD1 (5 bases). CDR3 length: 12 amino acids. Between the trimmed V and J ends, which lost 8 bases and 3 bases, there was a span of 10 bases. Germline CDR1 reads LNHDA; CDR2 reads SQIVND (reference sequence). The CDR3 here is CASQGSYYGYTF. CDR3 DNA sequence: TGTGCCAGTCAGGGTTCTTACTATGGCTACACCTTC.

J is TRBJ1-1 and V is TRBV2; 8 bases line up with TRBD1. V shed 6 bases, J shed 7 bases, and the junction held 4 bases outside the gene matches. The germline V gene has CDR1 SNHLY and CDR2 FYNNEI. This CDR3 contains 12 residues. CDR3 sequence reads: CASRYGTGEAFF. DNA of the CDR3: TGTGCCAGCAGATATGGGACAGGTGAAGCTTTCTTT.

The chain combines TRBV7-3 with TRBJ1-3; tentative D call: TRBD1 (5 bases). Trimming pared 3 bases from V and 0 bases from J, leaving 6 bases between. Germline assignment: CDR1 SGHTA and CDR2 FQGTGA. This CDR3 comprises 14 residues. The CDR3 DNA reads as TGTGCCAGCAGCTTGACAGCCTCTGGAAACACCATATATTTT. This encodes CASSLTASGNTIYF.

This clone came up a few times. The CDR3 DNA reads as TGCAGCGTTGTAGTGGCAGGGCGGGTTGAAGCTTTCTTT. It translates to CSVVVAGRVEAFF. This chain joins TRBV29-1 and TRBJ1-1, with D possibly being TRBD1 (5 bases). V gave up 4 bases and J gave up 7 bases, with 16 bases separating them. Germline lookup yields CDR1 SQVTM and CDR2 ANQGSEA. The CDR3 contains 13 residues.

This chain links TRBV5-1 with TRBJ2-1, with D possibly matching TRBD1 (7 bases). Germline CDR1 is SGHRS and CDR2 is YFSETQ. The CDR3 sequence is 16 residues long. Trimming left V 0 bases short and J 6 bases short, with 16 bases between. In DNA, the CDR3 is TGCGCCAGCAGCTTGGAAGCGGCGGGGACAGCCAATGAGCAGTTCTTC. This codes for CASSLEAAGTANEQFF.

J is TRBJ2-3 and V is TRBV5-6, with 11 nucleotides matching TRBD1. The CDR3 runs to 15 residues. The germline V gene encodes CDR1 SGHDT and CDR2 YYEEEE. J lost 4 bases, V lost 4 bases, and 5 bases had no gene match. The CDR3 DNA follows: TGTGCCAGCAGCCCGGACAGGGGGCTGGCAGATACGCAGTATTTT. Protein product: CASSPDRGLADTQYF.

The chain combines TRBV14 with TRBJ2-3; either TRBD1 or TRBD2 may supply D (5 bases each). The CDR3 is 16 amino acids. The V and J ends lost 4 bases and 1 base respectively, with 15 bases between them. Germline CDR1 is SGHDN and CDR2 is FVKESK. CDR3 region: CASSLGGTGGTDTQYF. CDR3 DNA sequence: TGTGCCAGCAGCCTCGGAGGAACAGGCGGCACAGATACGCAGTATTTT.

This sequence joins TRBV30 and TRBJ1-2; 10 bases are shared with TRBD1. Germline CDR1 GTSNPN, CDR2 SVGIG (reference sequence). Unmatched junction bases numbered 6, after V lost 0 bases and J lost 11 bases. This CDR3 spans 13 amino acids. CDR3 nucleotides: TGTGCCTGGAGTGTTTGGGACAGGGGAATTTACACCTTC. This codes for CAWSVWDRGIYTF.

The chain links TRBV6-6 to TRBJ1-2; D is unclear. V was clipped by 6 bases and J by 2 bases, with 10 bases between them. The CDR3 loop spans 13 amino acids. Germline V gene lookup returns CDR1 MNHNY and CDR2 SVGAGI (reference sequence). CDR3 in DNA: TGTGCCAGCAGCCTCAGAGGGAACTATGGCTACACCTTC. Protein product: CASSLRGNYGYTF.

The CDR3 loop reads CASSSQGGAGNTIYF. DNA of the CDR3: TGTGCCAGCAGCTCCCAGGGGGGAGCTGGAAACACCATATATTTT. The chain couples TRBV5-6 to TRBJ1-3, with 7 bases that match TRBD1. Germline V gene data show CDR1 as SGHDT and CDR2 as YYEEEE. With 3 bases clipped from V and 2 bases from J, the junction kept 5 bases outside the gene matches. This CDR3 region has 15 residues.

The chain recombines TRBV11-2 with TRBJ2-6, with TRBD1 as a possible D gene (6 bases). From germline, CDR1 is SGHAT and CDR2 FQNNGV. Trimming removed 3 bases at V and 2 bases at J, with 20 bases between. The CDR3 is 19 residues long. CDR3 coding DNA: TGTGCCAGCAGCTTTGTAGGGGGAACCTTTAGGACTGGGGCCAACGTCCTGACTTTC. Its translation: CASSFVGGTFRTGANVLTF.

The chain uses TRBV7-8 and TRBJ1-6; D might be TRBD1 (5 bases). The CDR3 spans 16 residues. The germline V gene encodes CDR1 SGHVS and CDR2 FQNEAQ. Trimming removed 10 bases from V and 10 bases from J, with 26 bases in between. The CDR3 sequence is CATRLAAGGKGSPLHF. The CDR3, as DNA: TGTGCCACCCGCCTCGCGGCGGGAGGGAAGGGGTCACCCCTCCACTTT.